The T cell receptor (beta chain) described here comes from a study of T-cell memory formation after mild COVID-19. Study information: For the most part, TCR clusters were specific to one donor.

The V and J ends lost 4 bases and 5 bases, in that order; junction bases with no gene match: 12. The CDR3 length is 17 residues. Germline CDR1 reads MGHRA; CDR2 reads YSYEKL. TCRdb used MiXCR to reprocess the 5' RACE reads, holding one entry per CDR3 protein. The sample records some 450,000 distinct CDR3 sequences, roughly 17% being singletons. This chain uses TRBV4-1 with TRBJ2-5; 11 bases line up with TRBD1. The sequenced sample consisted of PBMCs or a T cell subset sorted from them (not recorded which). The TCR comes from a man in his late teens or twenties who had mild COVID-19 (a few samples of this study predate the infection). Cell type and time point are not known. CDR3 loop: CASSPHAGQGALETQYF. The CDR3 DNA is TGCGCCAGCAGCCCCCATGCTGGACAGGGGGCTTTGGAGACCCAGTACTTC.